This TCR beta chain was profiled in a study of shared clonotypes between healthy human individuals. Study-level results: Generation probability values for non-shared clonotypes were lower than those for clonotypes shared by all four donors.

The table lists this clone with a count of one. Its target is unknown. The naive CD8 subset, CD45RO-negative cells positively selected for CCR7, excluded terminally differentiated effector memory CD45RA+ cells. CDR3 length: 14 residues. V shed 2 bases and J shed 5 bases, with 10 bases lying between them. CDR1 is SEHNR, CDR2 FQNEAQ, per germline (reference sequence). Here immunoSEQ multiplex PCR was the method, and the copy in TCRdb shows in-frame clones only, minus some. The sample has some 2 million clones; about 95% are singletons. This TCR derives from a man in his late teens or twenties in good health. The V and J genes are TRBV7-9 and TRBJ2-1; D remains unclear. Sequencing used naive CD8+ T cells sorted from blood. In nucleotides, the CDR3 is TGTGCCAGCAGCTTACCCGCGCCTAACAATGAGCAGTTCTTC. Its translation: CASSLPAPNNEQFF.